This record covers a single T cell receptor (beta chain). The specificity of this receptor is unknown. One base away there is no much larger clone; base qualities are not given. CD8 naive samples were CD45RO-negative cells positively selected for CCR7, giving a CD45RA+CCR7+ population that excluded TemRA cells. Healthy HIV-negative adults with no recently reported acute infections or vaccinations were included as donors. All donors were Caucasian adults living in Nashville, Tennessee, USA. After blood collection by leukapheresis, PBMCs were isolated using Ficoll-Histopaque density gradient centrifugation and then cryopreserved in the vapor phase of liquid nitrogen. Analytical flow cytometry was used to check the purity and quantity of every magnetically sorted T cell population. Each sorted fraction had its genomic DNA isolated and then quantified by UV absorbance on a Nanodrop 2000c. The V and J ends are trimmed by 5 bases and 1 base, leaving 14 bases between them. The CDR3, from cysteine to phenylalanine, totals 16 residues. The only DNA kept is the CDR3, 48 bases in frame from the first base. The germline V gene encodes CDR1 SNHLY and CDR2 FYNNEI.

This specimen belongs to a study of shared clonotypes between healthy human individuals (TCRdb year 2020). For context, the study as a whole: Three men and two women, aged 18 to 49 years, made up the cohort. For each donor, CD4 naive and CD4 memory were each run on three plates, CD8 naive on two plates, and CD8 memory on one plate. Blood TCR repertoires of five healthy adults were deeply sequenced to estimate repertoire size and the extent of clonotype sharing between individuals. To increase sequencing depth and limit assay-specific biases, different laboratories used diverse techniques to prepare libraries and sequence TCR repertoires. Per donor, leukapheresis produced somewhere between about 0.94 and 10 billion PBMCs. Overall study outcomes, separate from this receptor: Across a few donors, approximately 4.9% of naive CD4, roughly 3.3% of naive CD8, 2.3% of memory CD4, and under 0.45% of memory CD8 clonotypes were shared. Based on pairwise subsampling, the degree of clonotype sharing among donors was expected to be affected by sequencing depth. Larger estimated clonotype richness was generally found for naive subsets than for memory subsets. Because the study included a small number of donors, the genetic and exposure-history diversity represented was limited. Compared with non-shared clonotypes, clonotypes shared by all four sorted-subset donors had higher generation probabilities. Rarefaction of sorted-subset datasets indicated incomplete sequencing despite the large sequencing depth. Only blood was sampled, and tissue TCR repertoires likely differ from those in blood.

Using the deep immunoSEQ assay, multiplex PCR amplified TCR CDR3 regions from genomic DNA. For each cell subset, the extracted genomic DNA was distributed evenly across all wells of several immunoSEQ 96-well plates, and each plate served as one replicate. For sorted subsets, each replicate PCR was loaded with 200 ng genomic DNA, equivalent to 32,000 or so T cell genomes. The purified libraries were quantified using a Qubit 3.0 fluorometer, sized with a Bioanalyzer 2100, and then quantified again using the KAPA Library Quantification kit. Each immunoSEQ 96-well plate was sequenced on its own single-read 150-cycle Illumina NextSeq 550 flow cell. As for the authors' bioinformatics: Because only junctional sequences without quality scores were contained in the immunoSEQ output, filtering matching that applied to full-length reads could not be performed. Sequences were annotated with PyIR, a Python wrapper for IgBLAST v1.9, using IMGT germline references to assign V/J genes and CDR3. Any read was removed if the V/J assignment was weak (E-value above 1e-6), the CDR3 was missing, or the read contained stop codons, out-of-frame junctions, or ambiguous translated residues. V3J clonotypes were defined by identical inferred V gene, J gene, and CDR3 amino acid sequence. To compute the percentage overlap between repertoires, the number of shared unique clonotypes was divided by the size of the smaller repertoire. Three approaches were used to assess repertoire richness: RTK rarefaction, the Chao1 estimator, and Recon v2.1 estimates of unobserved clonotypes. OLGA was used to compute generation probabilities for all TCRbeta clonotypes that the gDNA method yielded from a handful of donors. What TCRdb holds here is the immuneACCESS table cut down to in-frame rearrangements. Part of the clones is not present; checked against another copy, under half of the missing clones reflect an unresolved V gene, and the others are unexplained. The V and J calls and clone size are taken from that table; D and trimming were inferred from the DNA. Present in this sample are hundreds of thousands of clones, 92% of which were seen just once. The ten biggest clones cover 24% of the sample.

The V and J genes are TRBV2 and TRBJ2-2; perhaps TRBD1 is the D gene, with 5 bases matching. This receptor was taken from a young man in good health. Sequenced input: naive CD8+ T cells sorted from blood. What the cell subset or site label conveys for this sample: CD45RA+CCR7+. The base sequence is TGTGCCAGCAGTACCCATTTAACAGGGAACACCGGGGAGCTGTTTTTT. Its protein reads: CASSTHLTGNTGELFF.